The source of this T cell receptor beta chain is a study of regulatory T cells in long-lasting Graves disease. General study findings and limits: Persistent disease was associated with favored TRBV28 usage and with favored use of TRBJ1-2 and TRBJ2-5. In persistent patients, shared public clonotypes (roughly 2,700) outnumbered those in new patients (around 1,000). Thyroid tissue went unstudied; only peripheral blood was examined.

With regard to this clonotype: The antigen remains undetermined. The junction does not match germline at one end; this may be a read error.

The CDR3 is made up of 15 amino acids. The germline CDR1 and CDR2 sequences are SQVTM and ANQGSEA. Time point given: persistent/refractory GD, antithyroid drugs over 5 years with positive TRAb. The TCR library was made from RNA extracted from PBMCs. Tubes containing EDTA received approximately 9 milliliters of drawn peripheral blood. Investigators prepared the TCR beta libraries by applying iRepertoire HTBI primers and Arm-PCR of CDR3 regions. Each CDR3 protein gets one entry after TCRdb re-called the multiplex PCR reads with MiXCR. The sample lists hundreds of thousands of distinct CDR3 sequences; around 30% were seen once.

The chain carries TRBV29-1 and TRBJ1-2; TRBD1 matches at 12 bases. The source material was peripheral blood mononuclear cells (PBMCs), sampled when the disease was refractory, from a patient treated with antithyroid drugs. The TCR originated in a female donor with Graves disease. Here the CDR3 reads CSVPGQGASSYDYTF. CDR3 coding DNA: TGCAGCGTACCGGGACAGGGGGCGTCTTCGTATGACTACACCTTC.